Within the sample, the clone carrying this T cell receptor (beta chain) is medium-sized. Antigen: not known. The QIAseq Immune Repertoire TCR panel built the libraries from approximately 15 ng of total RNA. TCRdb passed the reads through MiXCR, listing each CDR3 protein once. The table lists roughly 690 distinct CDR3 sequences, 10% to 15% of them singletons. The sample is drawn from a study of circulating CD8 cells and anti-PD-1 response in melanoma. Findings of the study overall: No tumor material was available, so peptide assays assessed reactivity. TIGIT repertoires were least diverse, DNEG repertoires most diverse. A small cohort with few responders supplied the baseline and M1 comparisons.

Per germline, CDR1 SGHTA and CDR2 FQGNSA. This CDR3 comprises 15 residues. V shed 4 bases and J 4 bases; nucleotides not matched to a gene: 6. Sorting of live CD3+CD8+TCRalphabeta+ cells by PD-1 and/or TIGIT gave four subsets. The J gene is TRBJ2-7, the V gene TRBV7-2, with TRBD2 matching 11 bases. The source of this sequence is a human donor with melanoma. Sequencing was performed on CD8+ T cells from PBMCs, taken at baseline or after one month of anti-PD-1 therapy (not recorded which). The CDR3 region is CASSYYSGGAYEQYF. The CDR3 coding sequence is TGTGCCAGCAGCTACTATAGCGGGGGGGCTTACGAGCAGTACTTC.